Listed below are T cell receptor beta chains from one sample, sequenced in a study of control samples from healthy donors and cancer patients. Assay: immunoSEQ multiplex PCR; the TCRdb copy retains only in-frame clones and omits some. The table lists about 130,000 clones, 90% of them singletons. The specimen sequenced was blood. These receptors all come from a man between 18 and 29 years old in good health. Both conserved end residues are part of each CDR3. Fields, in order: V gene, J gene, D gene, clone size, CDR3 DNA, CDR3 protein. A D gene is named only where the DNA matches it firmly. Size values are once, few and many counts, or a class for expanded clones, and some rows have none.

v_gene: TRBV6-5; j_gene: TRBJ2-3; d_gene: -; abundance: -; CDR3nt: TGTGCCAGCAAGCGGTCGACTAGCACAGATACGCAGTATTTT; CDR3aa: CASKRSTSTDTQYF
v_gene: TRBV10-3; j_gene: TRBJ2-3; d_gene: -; abundance: -; CDR3nt: TGTGCCATCGCCCAGTCGGTCACAGATACGCAGTATTTT; CDR3aa: CAIAQSVTDTQYF
v_gene: TRBV6-2/TRBV6-3; j_gene: TRBJ1-5; d_gene: -; abundance: -; CDR3nt: TGTGCCAGCAGTCCCCCACGGGACATGGGCTATCTGCCCCAGCATTTT; CDR3aa: CASSPPRDMGYLPQHF
v_gene: TRBV9; j_gene: TRBJ1-3; d_gene: -; abundance: few; CDR3nt: TGTGCCAGCAGCCCACGGAAGGGGAGCTCTGGAAACACCATATATTTT; CDR3aa: CASSPRKGSSGNTIYF
v_gene: TRBV4-1; j_gene: TRBJ1-5; d_gene: -; abundance: -; CDR3nt: TGCGCCAGCAGCCAAGATGAAGGAGGGAGTCAGCCCCAGCATTTT; CDR3aa: CASSQDEGGSQPQHF
v_gene: TRBV27; j_gene: TRBJ1-1; d_gene: TRBD1; abundance: -; CDR3nt: TGTGCCAGCAGTTTATCTGGGACAGGGGTAACTGAAGCTTTCTTT; CDR3aa: CASSLSGTGVTEAFF
v_gene: TRBV19; j_gene: TRBJ2-3; d_gene: -; abundance: -; CDR3nt: TGTGCCAGTACCCCAGGCTTAGGGGGTATCACAGATACGCAGTATTTT; CDR3aa: CASTPGLGGITDTQYF
v_gene: TRBV7-8; j_gene: TRBJ2-1; d_gene: TRBD2; abundance: once; CDR3nt: TGTGCCAGCAGCCTAATAGCGGGAGAGGTTATTCCCAATGAGCAGTTCTTC; CDR3aa: CASSLIAGEVIPNEQFF
v_gene: TRBV11-2; j_gene: TRBJ1-1; d_gene: TRBD1; abundance: once; CDR3nt: TGTGCCAGCAGACCGGACAGGGCCCATGATATTGGACCTGAAGCTTTCTTT; CDR3aa: CASRPDRAHDIGPEAFF
v_gene: TRBV5-1; j_gene: TRBJ2-3; d_gene: TRBD2; abundance: -; CDR3nt: TGCGCCAGCAGCTTGGCCGGGACTAGCGGGAGTAGGAGCACAGATACGCAGTATTTT; CDR3aa: CASSLAGTSGSRSTDTQYF
v_gene: TRBV19; j_gene: TRBJ1-2; d_gene: -; abundance: few; CDR3nt: TGTGCCAGTAGTCCTGCGTCAGGGGCTCTCCTTCGTGGCTACACCTTC; CDR3aa: CASSPASGALLRGYTF
v_gene: TRBV6-6; j_gene: TRBJ2-1; d_gene: -; abundance: -; CDR3nt: TGTGCCAGCAGTGCTTCGGGAAGCTCCTACAATGAGCAGTTCTTC; CDR3aa: CASSASGSSYNEQFF
v_gene: TRBV5-6; j_gene: TRBJ2-1; d_gene: -; abundance: once; CDR3nt: TGTGCCAGCAGCTCCCCCCCGAGGGGAAATGAGCAGTTCTTC; CDR3aa: CASSSPPRGNEQFF
v_gene: TRBV7-9; j_gene: TRBJ2-7; d_gene: -; abundance: many; CDR3nt: TGTGCCAGCAGCTTACAGGAACCCGCCTACGAGCAGTACTTC; CDR3aa: CASSLQEPAYEQYF
v_gene: TRBV4-1; j_gene: TRBJ2-3; d_gene: TRBD1; abundance: -; CDR3nt: TGCGCCAGCAGCCAAGTCGGGACAGGTACAGATACGCAGTATTTT; CDR3aa: CASSQVGTGTDTQYF
v_gene: TRBV19; j_gene: TRBJ2-1; d_gene: -; abundance: -; CDR3nt: TGTGCCAGTAGTAGCTCACCGGCAGGGGACAATGAGCAGTTCTTC; CDR3aa: CASSSSPAGDNEQFF
v_gene: TRBV4-1; j_gene: TRBJ1-3; d_gene: TRBD1; abundance: few; CDR3nt: TGCGCCAGCAGCCAACCTACAGGGGGTGAAAACACCATATATTTT; CDR3aa: CASSQPTGGENTIYF
v_gene: TRBV6-5; j_gene: TRBJ1-4; d_gene: -; abundance: -; CDR3nt: TGTGCCAGCAGTTCCGGTCTGAGGGGTGAAAAACTGTTTTTT; CDR3aa: CASSSGLRGEKLFF
v_gene: TRBV2; j_gene: TRBJ2-7; d_gene: TRBD1; abundance: -; CDR3nt: TGTGCCAGCAGTGTTGGACAGGGGAACGAGCAGTACTTC; CDR3aa: CASSVGQGNEQYF
v_gene: TRBV19; j_gene: TRBJ2-2; d_gene: TRBD2; abundance: -; CDR3nt: TGTGCCAGTAGTGGGACTAGGCGGAACACCGGGGAGCTGTTTTTT; CDR3aa: CASSGTRRNTGELFF
v_gene: TRBV27; j_gene: TRBJ1-3; d_gene: -; abundance: -; CDR3nt: TGTGCCAGCAAACTGGGGGTTTCTGTGGGAAACACCATATATTTT; CDR3aa: CASKLGVSVGNTIYF
v_gene: TRBV27; j_gene: TRBJ2-3; d_gene: -; abundance: once; CDR3nt: TGTGCCAGCAGTTTAAGACCAGTGAGCACAGATACGCAGTATTTT; CDR3aa: CASSLRPVSTDTQYF
v_gene: TRBV19; j_gene: TRBJ1-1; d_gene: -; abundance: -; CDR3nt: TGTGCCAGTAGTACCCACTTGAGCGCTGAAGCTTTCTTT; CDR3aa: CASSTHLSAEAFF
v_gene: TRBV6-1; j_gene: TRBJ1-3; d_gene: -; abundance: -; CDR3nt: TGTGCCAGCAGTGAATTTCCAGACTCTGGAAACACCATATATTTT; CDR3aa: CASSEFPDSGNTIYF
v_gene: TRBV28; j_gene: TRBJ1-5; d_gene: -; abundance: -; CDR3nt: TGTGCCAGCAGGGAACTCCCCGATCATCAGCCCCAGCATTTT; CDR3aa: CASRELPDHQPQHF
v_gene: TRBV14; j_gene: TRBJ1-2; d_gene: -; abundance: -; CDR3nt: TGTGCCAGCAGCCCAGAGGGTTGGCAGCTCTATGGCTACACCTTC; CDR3aa: CASSPEGWQLYGYTF
v_gene: TRBV6-6; j_gene: TRBJ2-3; d_gene: TRBD2; abundance: -; CDR3nt: TGTGCCAGCATCTGGGACGGGAGGGGGACAGATACGCAGTATTTT; CDR3aa: CASIWDGRGTDTQYF
v_gene: TRBV9; j_gene: TRBJ2-3; d_gene: -; abundance: few; CDR3nt: TGTGCCAGCAGCGTAGGTCAGGTTTCGGATACGCAGTATTTT; CDR3aa: CASSVGQVSDTQYF
v_gene: TRBV4-1; j_gene: TRBJ2-5; d_gene: -; abundance: -; CDR3nt: TGCGCCAGCAGCTTCGGGTGGGTCGAGACCCAGTACTTC; CDR3aa: CASSFGWVETQYF
v_gene: TRBV27; j_gene: TRBJ1-2; d_gene: -; abundance: few; CDR3nt: TGTGCCAGCAGTTTAAAAGGGGTGGGCTATGGCTACACCTTC; CDR3aa: CASSLKGVGYGYTF
v_gene: TRBV7-9; j_gene: TRBJ1-1; d_gene: TRBD1; abundance: once; CDR3nt: TGTGCCAGCAGCTCAGACAGGGTAGTAGGAGCTTTCTTT; CDR3aa: CASSSDRVVGAFF
v_gene: TRBV6-5; j_gene: TRBJ1-6; d_gene: -; abundance: few; CDR3nt: TGTGCCAGCAGTTCGGGCCTGCCCAGTTCACCCCTCCACTTT; CDR3aa: CASSSGLPSSPLHF
v_gene: TRBV9; j_gene: TRBJ2-3; d_gene: -; abundance: -; CDR3nt: TGTGCCAGCAGCGTAGGACTCACTACAGATACGCAGTATTTT; CDR3aa: CASSVGLTTDTQYF
v_gene: TRBV18; j_gene: TRBJ1-1; d_gene: TRBD1; abundance: many; CDR3nt: TGTGCCAGCTCACCCGGACAGGGACCAGAAGCTTTCTTT; CDR3aa: CASSPGQGPEAFF
v_gene: TRBV5-8; j_gene: TRBJ1-2; d_gene: -; abundance: few; CDR3nt: TGTGCCAGCAGCTTGGCCGTTGCAGGGGATGGCTACACCTTC; CDR3aa: CASSLAVAGDGYTF